These 7 T cell receptor beta chains came from one sample sequenced in a study of regulatory dendritic cells for organ transplantation. The method was immunoSEQ multiplex PCR; TCRdb's version includes in-frame clones alone and lacks a portion of them. The data contain about 17,000 clones, approximately 79% of them seen just once; the ten biggest clones take up 2.5% to 4%. CFSE-labeled sorted T cells met regulatory or mature dendritic cells for 4 to 6 days. These TCRs' antigens remain unknown. Sequencing was carried out using memory CD4+ T cells from blood cultured with regulatory dendritic cells. Subset defined: CD45RO+ memory T cells. The receptors derive from a human donor in good health.

J is TRBJ2-5 and V is TRBV5-4, with 7 bases fitting TRBD2. CDR1 is SGHNT and CDR2 is YYREEE in the germline V gene (reference sequence). The CDR3 runs to 14 residues. V trimming: 0 bases; J trimming: 5 bases; junction bases outside the gene matches: 4. The CDR3 DNA reads TGTGCCAGCAGCTTGGGACTAGCAATGGAGACCCAGTACTTC. Its translation: CASSLGLAMETQYF.

The CDR3 DNA follows: TGTGCCAGCAGCCAAGAATTGGTGATGCTTGGGCAGGGCAATTCACCCCTCCACTTT. It specifies CASSQELVMLGQGNSPLHF. The rearrangement joins TRBV4-2 to TRBJ1-6, with D tentatively TRBD1 (5 bases). The CDR3 length is 19 residues. Germline V CDR1 and CDR2: LGHNA, YNFKEQ. V lost 0 bases and J lost 7, with 22 bases in between.

The chain couples TRBV4-2 to TRBJ2-1; D possibly corresponds to TRBD2 (5 bases). The CDR3 consists of 16 residues. Germline V gene lookup returns CDR1 LGHNA and CDR2 YNFKEQ. Trimming shortened V by 0 bases and J by 0 bases, and 9 bases separated the two germline ends. The CDR3 reads CASSQDSGGSYNEQFF. The CDR3 DNA reads TGTGCCAGCAGCCAAGATTCTGGAGGCTCCTACAATGAGCAGTTCTTC.

Only a few counts were recorded for this clone. The chain joins TRBV7-3 to TRBJ2-2; 7 bases agree with TRBD1. The CDR3 is 16 residues long. J was trimmed by 1 base and V by 5 bases; bases with no gene match: 7. From germline, CDR1 is SGHTA and CDR2 FQGTGA. The CDR3 coding sequence is TGTGCCAGCAGCCTAAGGACAGGCGAGAACACCGGGGAGCTGTTTTTT. Translated: CASSLRTGENTGELFF.

This chain links TRBV10-1 with TRBJ2-3; 12 bases agree with TRBD2. CDR3 length equals 16 residues. J lost 2 bases, V lost 5 bases, and 5 bases had no gene match. CDR1 and CDR2 from the germline V gene are WNHNN and SYGVQD (reference sequence). The CDR3 DNA reads as TGCGCCAGCAGTCGCGGACTAGCGGGGTACACAGATACGCAGTATTTT. It specifies CASSRGLAGYTDTQYF.

This sequence joins TRBV6-5 and TRBJ2-7; D gene uncertain. V lost 0 bases and J lost 6, with 3 bases in between. This CDR3 region has 11 residues. CDR1 and CDR2 (germline): MNHEY, SVGAGI. DNA of the CDR3: TGTGCCAGCAGTTACTCGGGCGAGCAGTACTTC. Translated: CASSYSGEQYF.

This rearrangement joins TRBV7-8 to TRBJ2-7, with no clear D. The CDR3 totals 13 residues. Trimming shortened V by 5 bases and J by 3 bases, and 11 bases separated the two germline ends. Germline V lookup: CDR1 SGHVS, CDR2 FQNEAQ. The CDR3 here is CASSPSNGYEQYF. CDR3 DNA: TGTGCCAGCAGCCCAAGCAACGGCTACGAGCAGTACTTC.